The 11 T cell receptor beta chains reported below all come from one sample, sequenced in a study of siplizumab effects on memory and regulatory T cells. The data were produced by immunoSEQ multiplex PCR, yet TCRdb's version contains in-frame clones alone and is incomplete. This sample has 65,000 to 90,000 clones, with approximately 93% found just once. Sample: CD8+ T cells sorted from blood. All receptors derive from a human donor in good health.

The chain joins TRBV12-5 to TRBJ1-3; no clear D gene. The CDR3 runs to 17 residues. The V gene lost 2 bases and the J gene lost 0 bases, with 14 bases spanning the gap. Germline CDR1 is LGHNT and CDR2 is FRNRAP. CDR3 coding DNA: TGTGCTAGTGGTTTGCAACCGGGCACAGACTCTGGAAACACCATATATTTT. Protein sequence: CASGLQPGTDSGNTIYF.

V usage is TRBV6-1 and J usage is TRBJ2-7, with D maybe TRBD2 (6 bases). Germline CDR1 is MNHNS and CDR2 is SASEGT. Trimming pared 1 base from V and 6 bases from J, leaving 7 bases between. The CDR3 spans 12 residues. This CDR3 is CASSEGGVEQYF. The CDR3 DNA reads TGTGCCAGCAGTGAAGGGGGGGTCGAGCAGTACTTC.

The J gene is TRBJ1-1, the V gene TRBV19, with 7 bases fitting TRBD1. The CDR3 is 14 residues long. Germline CDR1 LNHDA, CDR2 SQIVND (reference sequence). V trimming: 5 bases; J trimming: 7 bases; junction bases outside the gene matches: 10. The CDR3 nucleotides read TGTGCCAGTAGTCTGACAGGGTACGGGGGTGAAGCTTTCTTT. It encodes CASSLTGYGGEAFF.

The chain links TRBV2 to TRBJ1-1; D ambiguous. V lost 8 bases, J lost 1 base, and 8 bases lay in between. CDR3 size: 12 residues. CDR1 and CDR2 (germline): SNHLY, FYNNEI. The CDR3 reads CASQLGNTEAFF. The CDR3 nucleotides read TGTGCCAGCCAGCTAGGGAACACTGAAGCTTTCTTT.

V usage is TRBV12-5 and J usage is TRBJ2-7; no clear D gene. V was clipped by 1 base and J by 3 bases, with 4 bases between them. The germline V gene has CDR1 LGHNT and CDR2 FRNRAP. The CDR3 extends over 12 amino acids. The CDR3 region has the DNA TGTGCTAGTGGTTTGGGGGGCTACGAGCAGTACTTC. It translates to CASGLGGYEQYF.

The chain uses TRBV7-3 and TRBJ2-1; D remains ambiguous. Between the trimmed V and J ends, which lost 0 bases and 10 bases, there was a span of 16 bases. This CDR3 is 15 amino acids long. CDR1 is SGHTA and CDR2 is FQGTGA in the germline V gene. CDR3 sequence (DNA): TGTGCCAGCAGCTTAACGCATTCAATCACGGAAGAGCAGTTCTTC. Translating it yields CASSLTHSITEEQFF.

To note about this clone: Other DNA variants within this sample encode the same CDR3. The J gene is TRBJ1-5, the V gene TRBV7-8; possible D gene TRBD1, 6 bases. Trimming took 6 bases from V and 5 from J, leaving 17 bases between them. CDR1 is SGHVS, CDR2 FQNEAQ, per germline. The CDR3 has 15 amino acids. CDR3: CASRSGARRDQPQHF. DNA for the CDR3: TGTGCCAGCAGATCGGGGGCACGGAGGGATCAGCCCCAGCATTTT.

V is TRBV2 and J is TRBJ2-3, with 13 positions matching TRBD2. V lost 10 bases to trimming and J lost 4 bases; unmatched junction nucleotides: 14. The CDR3 totals 17 residues. Germline V gene lookup returns CDR1 SNHLY and CDR2 FYNNEI. The CDR3 is CATKRTSGGAGPDTQYF. The CDR3 DNA is TGTGCCACCAAACGCACTAGCGGGGGGGCTGGCCCAGATACGCAGTATTTT. Combining the CDR3 with reference TRBV2 and TRBJ2-3 gives the whole variable domain EPEVTQTPSHQVTQMGQEVILRCVPISNHLYFYWYRQILGQKVEFLVSFYNNEISEKSEIFDDQFSVERPDGSNFTLKIRSTKLEDSAMYFCATKRTSGGAGPDTQYFGPGTRLTVL.

The chain joins TRBV7-6 to TRBJ2-2; D not certain. Trimming took off 2 bases at V and 3 bases at J, with 10 bases between the two ends. Germline V gene sequence: CDR1 SGHVS, CDR2 FNYEAQ. The CDR3 spans 15 residues. CDR3 in amino acids: CASSLLESYTGELFF. CDR3 nucleotides: TGTGCCAGCAGCTTACTAGAGTCTTACACCGGGGAGCTGTTTTTT. The variable domain in full, completed from reference TRBV7-6 and TRBJ2-2, reads GAGVSQSPRYKVTKRGQDVALRCDPISGHVSLYWYRQALGQGPEFLTYFNYEAQQDKSGLPNDRFSAERPEGSISTLTIQRTEQRDSAMYRCASSLLESYTGELFFGEGSRLTVL.

This chain joins TRBV19 and TRBJ1-1; the D is unclear. With 3 bases removed from V and 2 bases from J, the gap between germline ends came to 7 bases. The germline V gene encodes CDR1 LNHDA and CDR2 SQIVND (reference sequence). The CDR3 length is 13 residues. Here the CDR3 reads CASSINSNTEAFF. CDR3 DNA sequence: TGTGCCAGTAGTATTAACAGCAACACTGAAGCTTTCTTT. Full variable domain (remainder filled in from reference TRBV19 and TRBJ1-1): DGGITQSPKYLFRKEGQNVTLSCEQNLNHDAMYWYRQDPGQGLRLIYYSQIVNDFQKGDIAEGYSVSREKKESFPLTVTSAQKNPTAFYLCASSINSNTEAFFGQGTRLTVV.

The chain has TRBV4-3 and TRBJ2-5; 12 bases map to TRBD2. This CDR3 spans 18 amino acids. The germline CDR1 and CDR2 sequences are LGHNA and YSLEER. J gave up 5 bases and V 4 bases, and 14 bases lay outside the gene matches. The CDR3 DNA is TGCGCCAGCAGCCCGTCTCAATGGGCTAGCGGGGGGGCGGAGACCCAGTACTTC. Residues: CASSPSQWASGGAETQYF.